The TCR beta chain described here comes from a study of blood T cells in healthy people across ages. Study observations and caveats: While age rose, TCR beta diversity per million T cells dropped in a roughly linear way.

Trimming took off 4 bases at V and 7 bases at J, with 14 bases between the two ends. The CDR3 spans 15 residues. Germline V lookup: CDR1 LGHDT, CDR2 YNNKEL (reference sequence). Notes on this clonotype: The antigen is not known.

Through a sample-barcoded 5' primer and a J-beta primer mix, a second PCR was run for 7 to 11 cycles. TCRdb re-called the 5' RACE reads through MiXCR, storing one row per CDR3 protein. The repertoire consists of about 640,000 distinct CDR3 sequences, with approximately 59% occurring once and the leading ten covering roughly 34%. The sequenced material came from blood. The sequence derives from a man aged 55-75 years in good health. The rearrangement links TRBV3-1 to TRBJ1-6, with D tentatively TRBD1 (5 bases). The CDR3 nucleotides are TGTGCCAGCAGCCCCCCCGGAGGGACGAATTCACCCCTCCACTTT. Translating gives CASSPPGGTNSPLHF.